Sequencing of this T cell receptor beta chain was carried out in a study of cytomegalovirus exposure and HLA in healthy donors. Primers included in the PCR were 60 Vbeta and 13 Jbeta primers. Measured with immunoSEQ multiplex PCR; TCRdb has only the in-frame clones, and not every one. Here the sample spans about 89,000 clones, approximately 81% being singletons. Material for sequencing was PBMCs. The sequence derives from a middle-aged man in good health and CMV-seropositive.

CDR3 loop: CATRAGLRGGYTF. Here the CDR3 DNA reads TGTGCCACCCGCGCGGGATTGAGAGGTGGCTACACCTTC. The rearrangement joins TRBV6-5 to TRBJ1-2; D is uncertain. This CDR3 comprises 13 residues. Trimming took off 10 bases at V and 7 bases at J, with 19 bases between the two ends. Germline CDR1 and CDR2: MNHEY and SVGAGI.